A selection of T cell receptor beta chains follows, all from one sample in a study of PD-L1 blockade in urothelial cancer. TCRdb keeps only in-frame clones here, not all; method: immunoSEQ multiplex PCR. The top ten clones hold under 4% of a sample with tens of thousands of clones, roughly 86% of them seen once. The input for sequencing was PBMCs, taken around atezolizumab (anti-PD-L1) treatment. The receptors shown here come from a man aged 70-80 years with urothelial cancer. The CDR3 runs from the conserved cysteine through the conserved F or W. D genes are given only for firm matches. Size is omitted from some rows. Given values are once, few, many or a class for expanded clones.

d_call: -
clone_size: -
j_call: TRBJ2-6
v_call: TRBV6-5
cdr3_nt: TGTGCCAGCGGGGCGATCTCTGGGGCCAACGTCCTGACTTTC
cdr3_aa: CASGAISGANVLTF

d_call: -
clone_size: -
j_call: TRBJ1-1
v_call: TRBV7-3
cdr3_nt: TGTGCCAGCAGCTCGGGACAGAACACTGAAGCTTTCTTT
cdr3_aa: CASSSGQNTEAFF

d_call: -
clone_size: -
j_call: TRBJ1-2
v_call: TRBV28
cdr3_nt: TGTGCCAGCAGTTCCTTTCTCCCCGGTGGCTACACCTTC
cdr3_aa: CASSSFLPGGYTF

d_call: -
clone_size: -
j_call: TRBJ2-7
v_call: TRBV19
cdr3_nt: TGTGCCAGTAGCCTCGGGGACGAGCAGTACTTC
cdr3_aa: CASSLGDEQYF

d_call: TRBD2
clone_size: -
j_call: TRBJ2-6
v_call: TRBV7-8
cdr3_nt: TGTGCCAGCAGCTCCCCGGGGGTAGCGGGAAACTCTGGGGCCAACGTCCTGACTTTC
cdr3_aa: CASSSPGVAGNSGANVLTF

d_call: -
clone_size: -
j_call: TRBJ1-1
v_call: TRBV6-6
cdr3_nt: TGTGCCAGCAGCCGCGCCATGAACACTGAAGCTTTCTTT
cdr3_aa: CASSRAMNTEAFF

d_call: -
clone_size: few
j_call: TRBJ2-3
v_call: TRBV7-2
cdr3_nt: TGTGCCAGCAGCTTAGTGCTAGCCGCGGATACGCAGTATTTT
cdr3_aa: CASSLVLAADTQYF

d_call: -
clone_size: -
j_call: TRBJ2-2
v_call: TRBV7-2
cdr3_nt: TGTGCCAGCAGCTTTAAAATGAGGGGGTACGGCGGGGAGCTGTTTTTT
cdr3_aa: CASSFKMRGYGGELFF

d_call: -
clone_size: many
j_call: TRBJ1-1
v_call: TRBV28
cdr3_nt: TGTGCCAGCACTTCAACAGGGTTGAACACTGAAGCTTTCTTT
cdr3_aa: CASTSTGLNTEAFF

d_call: -
clone_size: -
j_call: TRBJ2-7
v_call: TRBV4-3
cdr3_nt: TGCGCCAGCAGCCACCTTCTTGACCAGGCGGCGGGCTCCGAGCAGTACTTC
cdr3_aa: CASSHLLDQAAGSEQYF

d_call: TRBD2
clone_size: -
j_call: TRBJ2-2
v_call: TRBV7-2
cdr3_nt: TGTGCCAGCAGCGGGCCCTGGGGACTAGCAAGGGGGGAGCTGTTTTTT
cdr3_aa: CASSGPWGLARGELFF

d_call: -
clone_size: once
j_call: TRBJ1-1
v_call: TRBV7-2
cdr3_nt: TGTGCCAGCACCCTAACAGGGACTGAAGCTTTCTTT
cdr3_aa: CASTLTGTEAFF

d_call: -
clone_size: few
j_call: TRBJ2-1
v_call: TRBV7-9
cdr3_nt: TGTGCCAGCAGCTCCTCCCCGGGGGTCAAGGCCGAGCAGTTCTTC
cdr3_aa: CASSSSPGVKAEQFF

d_call: -
clone_size: -
j_call: TRBJ2-3
v_call: TRBV7-9
cdr3_nt: TGTGCCAGCAGCCCGCTCCTAGGCACAGATACGCAGTATTTT
cdr3_aa: CASSPLLGTDTQYF

d_call: -
clone_size: -
j_call: TRBJ2-7
v_call: TRBV19
cdr3_nt: TGTGCCAGTAGTATAAACGCAAGGTGGGCAGAACCAAGCTACGAGCAGTACTTC
cdr3_aa: CASSINARWAEPSYEQYF

d_call: TRBD2
clone_size: -
j_call: TRBJ2-3
v_call: TRBV7-2
cdr3_nt: TGTGCCAGCAGCCTAGCGGGGCGCACATGGGATACGCAGTATTTT
cdr3_aa: CASSLAGRTWDTQYF

d_call: -
clone_size: -
j_call: TRBJ2-7
v_call: TRBV19
cdr3_nt: TGTGCCAGTAGTATTTCACCGGGAGAGTCCTACGAGCAGTACTTC
cdr3_aa: CASSISPGESYEQYF

d_call: TRBD1
clone_size: -
j_call: TRBJ1-2
v_call: TRBV10-3
cdr3_nt: TGTGCCATCAGGCTAGGACAGGGGGCAAGTGGCTACACCTTC
cdr3_aa: CAIRLGQGASGYTF

d_call: TRBD1
clone_size: -
j_call: TRBJ2-3
v_call: TRBV7-8
cdr3_nt: TGTGCCAGCAGCTTACCGGGACAGGGTGAAGATACGCAGTATTTT
cdr3_aa: CASSLPGQGEDTQYF

d_call: TRBD1
clone_size: -
j_call: TRBJ2-3
v_call: TRBV5-1
cdr3_nt: TGCGCCAGCAGCTTGACAGGGGCCGCAACAGATACGCAGTATTTT
cdr3_aa: CASSLTGAATDTQYF

d_call: -
clone_size: -
j_call: TRBJ2-2
v_call: TRBV9
cdr3_nt: TGTGCCAGCAGCGTAGCCCCCGGTGACACCGGGGAGCTGTTTTTT
cdr3_aa: CASSVAPGDTGELFF

d_call: TRBD2
clone_size: -
j_call: TRBJ2-7
v_call: TRBV19
cdr3_nt: TGTGCCACTGGACTAGCGGGAGCCTTAAACTACGAGCAGTACTTC
cdr3_aa: CATGLAGALNYEQYF

d_call: -
clone_size: -
j_call: TRBJ1-1
v_call: TRBV7-9
cdr3_nt: TGTGCCAGCAGCTTAGCGGGCTCTGAAGCTTTCTTT
cdr3_aa: CASSLAGSEAFF

d_call: -
clone_size: few
j_call: TRBJ1-2
v_call: TRBV7-8
cdr3_nt: TGTGCCAGCAGCAGAGAGGGTGGCTACACCTTC
cdr3_aa: CASSREGGYTF

d_call: -
clone_size: -
j_call: TRBJ1-4
v_call: TRBV15
cdr3_nt: TGTGCCACCAGCAGAGATTGGGGAGGGGGTAATGAAAAACTGTTTTTT
cdr3_aa: CATSRDWGGGNEKLFF

d_call: -
clone_size: -
j_call: TRBJ2-7
v_call: TRBV9
cdr3_nt: TGTGCCAGCAGTGGGGACATGAACGAGCAGTACTTC
cdr3_aa: CASSGDMNEQYF

d_call: TRBD1
clone_size: -
j_call: TRBJ2-2
v_call: TRBV6-5
cdr3_nt: TGTGCCAGCAGTTACCGACAGGGCCGGACCGGGGAGCTGTTTTTT
cdr3_aa: CASSYRQGRTGELFF

d_call: -
clone_size: -
j_call: TRBJ2-7
v_call: TRBV6-1
cdr3_nt: TGTGCCAGCAGTGCTATTGGCGGCAACGAGCAGTACTTC
cdr3_aa: CASSAIGGNEQYF

d_call: TRBD2
clone_size: -
j_call: TRBJ2-3
v_call: TRBV7-3
cdr3_nt: TGTGCCAGCAGCTTAAAGCCTTCTAGCGGGGGGAGCACAGATACGCAGTATTTT
cdr3_aa: CASSLKPSSGGSTDTQYF

d_call: -
clone_size: -
j_call: TRBJ2-3
v_call: TRBV7-2
cdr3_nt: TGTGCCAGCGTCTCGGGTCGAGCCGTAGATACGCAGTATTTT
cdr3_aa: CASVSGRAVDTQYF

d_call: TRBD1
clone_size: -
j_call: TRBJ2-7
v_call: TRBV5-1
cdr3_nt: TGCGCCAGCAGGATCGGACAGGGGCAGGACGAGCAGTACTTC
cdr3_aa: CASRIGQGQDEQYF

d_call: TRBD2
clone_size: -
j_call: TRBJ2-1
v_call: TRBV11-3
cdr3_nt: TGTGCCAGCAGCTTAGCGGGGGGGGTAGACAATGAGCAGTTCTTC
cdr3_aa: CASSLAGGVDNEQFF

d_call: -
clone_size: -
j_call: TRBJ1-1
v_call: TRBV23-1
cdr3_nt: TGCGCCAGCAGTCAATCGGGCCTGATGGGGAACACTGAAGCTTTCTTT
cdr3_aa: CASSQSGLMGNTEAFF

d_call: TRBD2
clone_size: -
j_call: TRBJ2-3
v_call: TRBV4-1
cdr3_nt: TGCGCCAGCAGCCAGGATTGGGCGGCGGGGGAATCATTCGCAGATACGCAGTATTTT
cdr3_aa: CASSQDWAAGESFADTQYF

d_call: -
clone_size: -
j_call: TRBJ2-1
v_call: TRBV6-6
cdr3_nt: TGTGCCAGCAGTTGGACTGCCCAGTACAATGAGCAGTTCTTC
cdr3_aa: CASSWTAQYNEQFF

d_call: -
clone_size: few
j_call: TRBJ2-2
v_call: TRBV4-1
cdr3_nt: TGCGCCAGCAGCCAAGGGGGCGGTTTCCGCACCGGGGAGCTGTTTTTT
cdr3_aa: CASSQGGGFRTGELFF

d_call: -
clone_size: -
j_call: TRBJ2-2
v_call: TRBV7-2
cdr3_nt: TGTGCCAGCAGCTTTCGGCGCGGATCGAACACCGGGGAGCTGTTTTTT
cdr3_aa: CASSFRRGSNTGELFF

d_call: -
clone_size: once
j_call: TRBJ2-5
v_call: TRBV28
cdr3_nt: TGTGCCAGCAGTTTACAACAAGAGACCCAGTACTTC
cdr3_aa: CASSLQQETQYF

d_call: -
clone_size: -
j_call: TRBJ1-2
v_call: TRBV7-9
cdr3_nt: TGTGCCAGCAGCTTTTCCGCAGGGGAAAGCTATGGCTACACCTTC
cdr3_aa: CASSFSAGESYGYTF

d_call: -
clone_size: -
j_call: TRBJ1-2
v_call: TRBV19
cdr3_nt: TGTGCCAGTAGTAAGGAGACGTTCACGGGCTACACCTTC
cdr3_aa: CASSKETFTGYTF

d_call: -
clone_size: -
j_call: TRBJ1-5
v_call: TRBV19
cdr3_nt: TGTGCCAGTAGTATAGATACAGGTCAGCCCCAGCATTTT
cdr3_aa: CASSIDTGQPQHF

d_call: TRBD2
clone_size: -
j_call: TRBJ2-3
v_call: TRBV10-3
cdr3_nt: TGTGCCATCAGATTAGCGGGTGGCATCGATACGCAGTATTTT
cdr3_aa: CAIRLAGGIDTQYF

d_call: -
clone_size: -
j_call: TRBJ1-1
v_call: TRBV6-5
cdr3_nt: TGTGCCAGCAGTATTGGGACACGGAACACTGAAGCTTTCTTT
cdr3_aa: CASSIGTRNTEAFF

d_call: -
clone_size: -
j_call: TRBJ1-2
v_call: TRBV6-1
cdr3_nt: TGTGCCAGCAGTGATCCGAGGACAGTCTATGGCTACACCTTC
cdr3_aa: CASSDPRTVYGYTF

d_call: TRBD2
clone_size: -
j_call: TRBJ2-5
v_call: TRBV2
cdr3_nt: TGTGCCAGCCGGACTAGCGGGAGTTCGGAGACCCAGTACTTC
cdr3_aa: CASRTSGSSETQYF

d_call: -
clone_size: -
j_call: TRBJ1-2
v_call: TRBV6-1
cdr3_nt: TGTGCCAGCAGTGACCCCTGGGCTGGCTACACCTTC
cdr3_aa: CASSDPWAGYTF

d_call: -
clone_size: once
j_call: TRBJ2-7
v_call: TRBV5-5
cdr3_nt: TGTGCCAGCAGCTGGAAAGCGGAGGCCTACGAGCAGTACTTC
cdr3_aa: CASSWKAEAYEQYF